A selection of T cell receptor beta chains follows, all from one sample in a study of T-cell memory formation after mild COVID-19. A single record per CDR3 protein comes from TCRdb applying MiXCR to the 5' RACE reads. The sample lists almost 250,000 distinct CDR3 sequences; 15% were seen once. The specimen sequenced was PBMCs or a T cell subset sorted from them (not recorded which). Every receptor here comes from an adult woman who had mild COVID-19 (a few samples of this study predate the infection). Cell type and time point are not known. The CDR3 runs from the conserved cysteine through the conserved F or W. Fields, in order: J gene, clone size, V gene, D gene, CDR3 protein, CDR3 DNA. A D gene is named only where the DNA matches it firmly. Some rows mark clone size as missing; the rest say once, few, many or name a class of expanded clone.

TRBJ1-3 NA TRBV20-1 NA CSARPGSRYSGNTIYF TGCAGTGCTAGGCCAGGGTCCCGCTACTCTGGAAACACCATATATTTT
TRBJ1-5 NA TRBV29-1 NA CSVQGSSNQPQHF TGCAGCGTGCAGGGGAGTAGCAATCAGCCCCAGCATTTT
TRBJ2-3 few TRBV21-1 NA CASSKRCGWLPPSTDTQYF TGTGCCAGCAGCAAACGGTGCGGTTGGCTACCCCCGAGCACAGATACGCAGTATTTT
TRBJ2-3 many TRBV20-1 NA CSAQEGTASTDTQYF TGCAGTGCCCAGGAGGGGACAGCTAGCACAGATACGCAGTATTTT
TRBJ1-2 NA TRBV25-1 TRBD1 CASSERDSLMGYTF TGTGCCAGCAGTGAAAGGGACAGCCTTATGGGCTACACCTTC
TRBJ1-6 NA TRBV11-2 NA CASSLVGRNSPLHF TGTGCCAGCAGCTTAGTAGGGAGGAATTCACCCCTCCACTTT
TRBJ1-5 few TRBV6-1 NA CASSELGQSNQPQHF TGTGCCAGCAGTGAACTGGGACAAAGCAATCAGCCCCAGCATTTT
TRBJ1-6 NA TRBV12-3/TRBV12-4 TRBD1 CASRPTGTAPLHF TGTGCCAGCAGACCGACAGGGACGGCCCCCCTCCACTTT
TRBJ2-6 few TRBV5-1 TRBD2 CASSSGGSSGANVLTF TGCGCCAGCAGCTCCGGGGGGAGCTCTGGGGCCAACGTCCTGACTTTC
TRBJ2-5 many TRBV29-1 TRBD1 CSVTGQLQETQYF TGCAGCGTGACGGGACAGTTACAAGAGACCCAGTACTTC
TRBJ2-1 few TRBV24-1 TRBD2 CATSASGGRAYNEQFF TGTGCCACCAGTGCCTCGGGGGGGAGGGCCTACAATGAGCAGTTCTTC
TRBJ2-2 few TRBV3-1 NA CASSPFRAGELFF TGTGCCAGCAGCCCCTTTAGGGCCGGGGAGCTGTTTTTT
TRBJ2-1 many TRBV12-3/TRBV12-4 TRBD1 CASSPGTGMNEQFF TGTGCCAGCAGCCCCGGGACAGGGATGAATGAGCAGTTCTTC
TRBJ1-2 few TRBV5-1 NA CASRLRTDYYGYTF TGCGCCAGCAGATTAAGGACAGACTACTATGGCTACACCTTC
TRBJ1-2 NA TRBV29-1 NA CSVEKDDGYTF TGCAGCGTTGAAAAGGACGACGGCTACACCTTC
TRBJ2-2 few TRBV7-3 NA CASSLGFGGAGELFF TGTGCCAGCAGCTTAGGATTCGGAGGGGCCGGGGAGCTGTTTTTT
TRBJ1-3 NA TRBV7-8 NA CASSPSSYTGNTIYF TGTGCCAGCAGCCCTAGCAGCTATACTGGAAACACCATATATTTT
TRBJ1-3 NA TRBV12-3/TRBV12-4 NA CASTTQQGSIGTIYF TGTGCCAGCACCACCCAACAGGGATCTATTGGCACCATATATTTT
TRBJ1-1 few TRBV6-5 TRBD1 CASLSGQGTTEAFF TGTGCCAGCCTCTCGGGACAGGGGACGACTGAAGCTTTCTTT
TRBJ1-1 NA TRBV5-1 TRBD1 CASSLDPPLQGRNTEAFF TGCGCCAGCAGCTTGGACCCTCCCTTACAGGGGCGGAACACTGAAGCTTTCTTT
TRBJ2-7 many TRBV7-2 NA CASSRSPSYEQYF TGTGCCAGCAGCCGATCCCCATCCTACGAGCAGTACTTC
TRBJ2-1 once TRBV18 TRBD2 CASSPLAGVEVF TGTGCCAGCTCACCATTAGCGGGAGTGGAGGTGTTC
TRBJ2-7 many TRBV3-1 TRBD2 CASSQDGGLEYF TGTGCCAGCAGCCAAGATGGTGGACTAGAATACTTC
TRBJ2-4 NA TRBV27 NA CASSLKERDIQYF TGTGCCAGCAGTTTAAAAGAGAGGGACATTCAGTACTTC
TRBJ2-7 few TRBV20-1 TRBD1 CSAEIGQGAYEQYF TGCAGTGCTGAAATCGGACAGGGGGCGTACGAGCAGTACTTC
TRBJ1-4 few TRBV12-3/TRBV12-4 TRBD1 CASADRVVSNEKLFF TGTGCCAGCGCGGACAGGGTCGTTTCGAATGAAAAACTGTTTTTT
TRBJ2-7 few TRBV14 TRBD1 CASSPQGAPSYEQYF TGTGCCAGCAGCCCGCAGGGGGCCCCATCCTACGAGCAGTACTTC
TRBJ1-2 few TRBV7-2 TRBD1 CASSPEEGASYTF TGTGCCAGCAGTCCGGAGGAGGGGGCGAGCTACACCTTC
TRBJ2-2 many TRBV29-1 NA CSVGSTGELFF TGCAGCGTTGGTTCGACCGGGGAGCTGTTTTTT
TRBJ1-1 many TRBV6-2/TRBV6-3 TRBD1 CASSDLGTGGTEAFF TGTGCCAGCAGTGACCTTGGGACAGGGGGGACTGAAGCTTTCTTT
TRBJ1-2 NA TRBV10-3 TRBD1 CAITYGTGNSNYGYTF TGTGCCATCACCTACGGGACAGGGAATTCTAACTATGGCTACACCTTC
TRBJ1-2 few TRBV29-1 NA CSVTSGGVGYGYTF TGCAGCGTCACGTCGGGGGGTGTGGGTTATGGCTACACCTTC
TRBJ1-1 few TRBV12-3/TRBV12-4 TRBD1 CASSLARDRDDMTNTEAFF TGTGCCAGCAGTCTCGCCCGGGACAGGGACGATATGACGAACACTGAAGCTTTCTTT
TRBJ2-7 NA TRBV29-1 TRBD1 CSVVVQGVRYEQYF TGCAGCGTTGTAGTACAGGGGGTTCGCTACGAGCAGTACTTC
TRBJ1-1 many TRBV20-1 NA CSSGPPGTHTEAFF TGCAGTTCCGGTCCTCCAGGGACACACACTGAAGCTTTCTTT
TRBJ2-4 NA TRBV7-2 NA CASSRPSVNIQYF TGTGCCAGCAGCCGCCCATCAGTGAACATTCAGTACTTC
TRBJ1-1 few TRBV5-1 TRBD1 CASTGGLNTEAFF TGCGCCAGCACAGGGGGCCTGAACACTGAAGCTTTCTTT
TRBJ1-5 few TRBV30 NA CAWSLGQWSNQPQHF TGTGCCTGGAGCCTCGGGCAGTGGAGCAATCAGCCCCAGCATTTT
TRBJ2-5 few TRBV24-1 NA CATSEQGYQETQYF TGTGCCACCAGTGAGCAGGGCTACCAAGAGACCCAGTACTTC
TRBJ2-1 NA TRBV20-1 TRBD1 CSAIRQGAYNEQFF TGCAGTGCTATAAGACAGGGGGCCTACAATGAGCAGTTCTTC
TRBJ2-1 few TRBV5-5 TRBD2 CASHRPGGNEQFF TGTGCCAGCCACCGACCGGGGGGCAATGAGCAGTTCTTC
TRBJ2-3 NA TRBV18 NA CASSERIARSDTQYF TGTGCCAGCTCGGAGAGGATAGCGAGGTCAGATACGCAGTATTTT
TRBJ2-5 few TRBV7-2 NA CASSSYSLRETQYF TGTGCCAGCAGCTCGTACAGTTTACGGGAGACCCAGTACTTC
TRBJ2-1 few TRBV2 NA CASSETGRGYNEQFF TGTGCCAGCAGTGAAACAGGGAGGGGTTACAATGAGCAGTTCTTC
TRBJ2-2 NA TRBV20-1 NA CSARARQGITGELFF TGCAGTGCTAGAGCCCGGCAGGGGATCACCGGGGAGCTGTTTTTT
TRBJ2-1 NA TRBV11-2 NA CASSLLLAFYEQFF TGTGCCAGCAGCTTATTATTAGCTTTTTATGAGCAGTTCTTC
TRBJ1-3 NA TRBV12-3/TRBV12-4 NA CASGVSSGNTIYF TGTGCCAGCGGGGTTAGCTCTGGAAACACCATATATTTT
TRBJ1-2 NA TRBV20-1 NA CSARGGTFLGGYTF TGCAGTGCTAGAGGCGGGACCTTTCTTGGGGGCTACACCTTC
TRBJ2-1 few TRBV7-3 TRBD2 CASSLKGSGSNEQFF TGTGCCAGCAGCTTAAAAGGTAGCGGGTCCAATGAGCAGTTCTTC
TRBJ2-1 NA TRBV19 TRBD2 CASTLRTSGRANNEQFF TGTGCCAGTACCCTTAGGACTAGCGGGAGGGCGAACAATGAGCAGTTCTTC
TRBJ2-3 NA TRBV3-1 TRBD2 CASSQDKLAGVGTDTQYF TGTGCCAGCAGCCAAGATAAACTAGCGGGAGTTGGCACAGATACGCAGTATTTT
TRBJ1-1 NA TRBV5-1 TRBD1 CASSEKQGPLEAFF TGCGCCAGCAGCGAAAAACAGGGGCCGCTTGAAGCTTTCTTT
TRBJ2-7 few TRBV7-3 NA CASSLSPVRNEQYF TGTGCCAGCAGCTTAAGTCCGGTAAGAAACGAGCAGTACTTC
TRBJ1-2 NA TRBV18 NA CASSPGVPGSGYTF TGTGCCAGCTCACCGGGCGTGCCGGGGTCCGGCTACACCTTC
TRBJ2-7 NA TRBV15 TRBD2 CATRSGGTTYEQYF TGTGCCACCCGTTCGGGGGGGACTACCTACGAGCAGTACTTC
TRBJ1-5 few TRBV9 NA CASTLHHGRTFSNQPQHF TGTGCCAGCACCTTGCACCACGGACGGACCTTTAGCAATCAGCCCCAGCATTTT
TRBJ1-2 NA TRBV25-1 NA CASSAFRDGYTF TGTGCCAGCAGTGCATTCCGGGATGGCTACACCTTC
TRBJ2-1 NA TRBV27 NA CASGHGSPLYNEQFF TGTGCCAGCGGTCACGGGAGTCCCCTCTACAATGAGCAGTTCTTC
TRBJ2-7 NA TRBV23-1 NA CASSQSRPVARYEQYF TGCGCCAGCAGTCAATCGAGACCAGTGGCCCGCTACGAGCAGTACTTC